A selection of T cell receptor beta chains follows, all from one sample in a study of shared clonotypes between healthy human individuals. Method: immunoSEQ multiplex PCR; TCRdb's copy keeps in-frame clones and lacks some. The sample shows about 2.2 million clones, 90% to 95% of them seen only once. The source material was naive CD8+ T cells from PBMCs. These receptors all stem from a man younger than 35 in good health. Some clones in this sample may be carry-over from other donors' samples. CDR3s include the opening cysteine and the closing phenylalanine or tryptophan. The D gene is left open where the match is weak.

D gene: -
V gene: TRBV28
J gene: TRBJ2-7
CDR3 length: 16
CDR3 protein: CASRATGTLDLYEQYF
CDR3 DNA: TGTGCCAGCAGAGCTACCGGGACATTGGATTTATACGAGCAGTACTTC

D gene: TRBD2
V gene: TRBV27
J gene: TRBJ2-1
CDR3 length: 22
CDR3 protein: CASSLPLTSGATLRSSYNEQFF
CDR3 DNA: TGTGCCAGCAGTTTGCCCTTAACTAGCGGGGCAACGCTTCGTAGCTCCTACAATGAGCAGTTCTTC

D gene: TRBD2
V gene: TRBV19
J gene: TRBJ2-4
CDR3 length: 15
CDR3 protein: CASSIGSGSLNIQYF
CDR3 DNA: TGTGCCAGTAGTATCGGTAGCGGGAGTTTGAACATTCAGTACTTC

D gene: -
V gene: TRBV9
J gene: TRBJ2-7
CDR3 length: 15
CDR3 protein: CASSVDPGRSYEQYF
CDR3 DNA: TGTGCCAGCAGCGTAGATCCAGGCCGCTCCTACGAGCAGTACTTC

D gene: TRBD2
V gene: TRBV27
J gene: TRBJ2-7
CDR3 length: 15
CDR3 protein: CASSYALAEAYEQYF
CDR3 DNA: TGTGCCAGCAGTTACGCGCTAGCGGAAGCCTACGAGCAGTACTTC

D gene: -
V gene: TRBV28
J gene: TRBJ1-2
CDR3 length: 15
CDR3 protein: CASTPAGLSVYGYTF
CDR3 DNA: TGTGCCAGCACCCCCGCCGGATTGTCAGTCTATGGCTACACCTTC

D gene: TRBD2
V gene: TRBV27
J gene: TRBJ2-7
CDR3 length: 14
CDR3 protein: CASSLGGETYEQYF
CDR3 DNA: TGTGCCAGCAGTTTAGGGGGGGAGACCTACGAGCAGTACTTC

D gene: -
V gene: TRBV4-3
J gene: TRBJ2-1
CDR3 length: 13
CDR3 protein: CASSQDGGNEQFF
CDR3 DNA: TGCGCCAGCAGCCAAGATGGGGGGAATGAGCAGTTCTTC

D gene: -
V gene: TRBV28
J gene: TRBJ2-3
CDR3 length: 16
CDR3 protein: CASSPPRREGTDTQYF
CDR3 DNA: TGTGCCAGCAGTCCACCCCGGCGGGAAGGTACAGATACGCAGTATTTT

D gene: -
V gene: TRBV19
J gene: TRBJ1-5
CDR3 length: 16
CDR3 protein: CASTLLPDTLNQPQHF
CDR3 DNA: TGTGCCAGTACCCTACTACCGGACACCCTCAATCAGCCCCAGCATTTT

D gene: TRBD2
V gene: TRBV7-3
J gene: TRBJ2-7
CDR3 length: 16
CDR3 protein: CASSLTGGREVYEQYF
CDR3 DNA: TGTGCCAGCAGCTTAACGGGCGGGAGAGAAGTATACGAGCAGTACTTC

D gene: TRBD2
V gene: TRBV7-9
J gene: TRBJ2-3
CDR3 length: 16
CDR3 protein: CASSFLAGGLTDTQYF
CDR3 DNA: TGTGCCAGCAGCTTTCTTGCGGGAGGGCTTACAGATACGCAGTATTTT

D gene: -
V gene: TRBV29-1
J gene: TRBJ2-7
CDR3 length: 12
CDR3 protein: CSVETSSYEQYF
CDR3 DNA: TGCAGCGTTGAGACGAGCTCCTACGAGCAGTACTTC

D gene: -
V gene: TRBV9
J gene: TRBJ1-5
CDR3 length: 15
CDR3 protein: CASSVAGGPNQPQHF
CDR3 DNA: TGTGCCAGCAGCGTCGCGGGAGGACCTAATCAGCCCCAGCATTTT

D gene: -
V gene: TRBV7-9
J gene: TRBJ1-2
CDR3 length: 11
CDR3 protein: CASGGSIDYTF
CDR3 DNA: TGTGCCAGCGGGGGGTCGATAGACTACACCTTC

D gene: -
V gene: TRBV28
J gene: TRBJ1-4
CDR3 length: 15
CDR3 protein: CASSLPRAANEKLFF
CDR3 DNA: TGTGCCAGCAGTTTGCCACGGGCGGCTAATGAAAAACTGTTTTTT

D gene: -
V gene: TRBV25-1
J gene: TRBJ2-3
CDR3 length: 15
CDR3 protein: CASSGSQDSTDTQYF
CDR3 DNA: TGTGCCAGCAGTGGATCGCAGGACAGCACAGATACGCAGTATTTT

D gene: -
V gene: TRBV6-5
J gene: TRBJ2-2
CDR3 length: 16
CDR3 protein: CASSYSGPGFTGELFF
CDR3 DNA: TGTGCCAGCAGTTACTCCGGACCGGGGTTCACCGGGGAGCTGTTTTTT

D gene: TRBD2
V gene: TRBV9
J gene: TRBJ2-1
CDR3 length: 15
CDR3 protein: CASSGLAGVSNEQFF
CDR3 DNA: TGTGCCAGCAGCGGACTAGCGGGAGTTTCCAATGAGCAGTTCTTC

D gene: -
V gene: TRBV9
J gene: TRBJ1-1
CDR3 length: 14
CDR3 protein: CASSVSGMNTEAFF
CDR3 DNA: TGTGCCAGCAGCGTGTCAGGGATGAACACTGAAGCTTTCTTT